What follows describes a single T cell receptor beta chain. These data belong to a study of blood T cell repertoires in COVID-19. This CDR3 contains 16 residues. Germline values: CDR1 SGDLS, CDR2 YYNGEE. Deletions cut 0 bases from V and 3 bases from J, with 14 bases between. Sequencing used immunoSEQ multiplex PCR; TCRdb keeps in-frame clones, though not all of them. The table has some 140,000 clones, roughly 81% seen once; the top ten hold roughly 13%. The sequencing input was peripheral blood. The TCR sequence derives from a human donor in a cohort sampled during active COVID-19. V usage is TRBV9 and J usage is TRBJ2-3, with TRBD2 as a possible D gene (5 bases). CDR3 in DNA: TGTGCCAGCAGCGTAGGGTCCGGGGATGGGACAGATACGCAGTATTTT. This translates into CASSVGSGDGTDTQYF.